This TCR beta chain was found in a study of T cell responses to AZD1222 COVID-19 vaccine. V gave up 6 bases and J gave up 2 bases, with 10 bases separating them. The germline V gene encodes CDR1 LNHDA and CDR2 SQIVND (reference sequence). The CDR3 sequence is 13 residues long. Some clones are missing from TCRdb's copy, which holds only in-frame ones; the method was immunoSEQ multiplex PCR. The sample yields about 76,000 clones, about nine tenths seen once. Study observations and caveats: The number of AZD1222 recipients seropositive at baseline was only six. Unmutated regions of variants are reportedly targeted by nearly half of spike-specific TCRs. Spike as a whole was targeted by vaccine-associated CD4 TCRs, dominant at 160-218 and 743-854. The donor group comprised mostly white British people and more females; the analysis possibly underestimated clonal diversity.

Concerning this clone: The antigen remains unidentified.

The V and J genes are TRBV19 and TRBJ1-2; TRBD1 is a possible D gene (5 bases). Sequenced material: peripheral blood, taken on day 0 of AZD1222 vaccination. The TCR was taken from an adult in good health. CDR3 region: CASSGHSNYGYTF. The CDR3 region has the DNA TGTGCCAGTAGCGGACATTCAAACTATGGCTACACCTTC.